Listed here is a single TCR beta chain. Its cognate antigen is unknown. This record comes from a study of T cells in Graves' hyperthyroidism and ophthalmopathy. Study-wide context: Blood from the periphery was taken at initial diagnosis, before any treatment. Study-level results: In the analysis, a 13 V-J model separated ophthalmopathy from stable hyperthyroidism.

Over 18 months, lack of ophthalmopathy progression marked Graves' hyperthyroidism as stable. Based on clinical symptoms, serum thyroxine and TRAb, thyroid ultrasound and orbital computed tomography, diagnoses were reached. TCR beta CDR3 regions were amplified from RNA. HTBI primers were used for first-round RT-PCR of the TCR CDR3. TCRdb called the multiplex PCR reads again in MiXCR, with one record for every CDR3 protein. The table has roughly 420,000 distinct CDR3 sequences, around a sixth seen once. The sequenced material came from blood. The receptor was isolated from a woman aged 18-35 years with Graves' hyperthyroidism.

The CDR3 reads CASSVTGGTNEQYF. DNA of the CDR3: TGTGCCAGCAGCGTCACAGGGGGGACGAACGAGCAGTACTTC. The gene calls are TRBV25-1 and TRBJ2-7, with 8 bases that match TRBD1. J was trimmed by 5 bases and V by 6 bases; bases with no gene match: 9. The CDR3 spans 14 residues. In germline, CDR1 is MGHDK, CDR2 SYGVNS.